Following are 21 T cell receptor beta chains from one sample sequenced in a study of CD8 T cells in Susac syndrome. Random hexamers were used to reverse transcribe the RNA input (about 0.5 to 1 ug). TCRdb processed the immunoSEQ multiplex PCR reads anew with MiXCR; each CDR3 protein has one entry. The sample comprises roughly 150,000 distinct CDR3 sequences, around 93% of which are singletons, and around 0.13% rests with the top ten. The sample comprised CD4+ T cells from PBMCs. The receptors were gathered from a human donor in good health.

CDR3 DNA: TGCAGTGCTCCCGGGGAAAGTAGATATGAAAAACTGTTTTTT. Its protein is CSAPGESRYEKLFF. V gene TRBV20-1 combines with J gene TRBJ1-4; no firm D call. The CDR3 runs 14 residues. The V end lost 5 bases, the J end lost 6 bases, and 16 bases lay between the germline ends. Germline V lookup: CDR1 DFQATT, CDR2 SNEGSKA (reference sequence).

This clonotype occurred once. This chain links TRBV29-1 with TRBJ2-3, with D perhaps matching TRBD2 (5 bases). Germline assignment: CDR1 SQVTM and CDR2 ANQGSEA. V was trimmed by 4 bases and J by 1 base, leaving 9 bases between them. The CDR3 extends over 13 amino acids. The CDR3 DNA reads TGCAGCGTTGTGGTCGGGGGCACAGATACGCAGTATTTT. Protein product: CSVVVGGTDTQYF.

The chain uses TRBV4-1 and TRBJ1-1; a possible D gene is TRBD1 (5 bases). The CDR3 is 19 residues long. Trimming took 4 bases from V and 1 from J, leaving 25 bases between them. Germline CDR1 reads MGHRA; CDR2 reads YSYEKL. CDR3 coding DNA: TGCGCCAGCAGCCTAAGGGACCCCGGGGCGGAGGCATGGAACACTGAAGCTTTCTTT. This encodes CASSLRDPGAEAWNTEAFF.

This sequence joins TRBV5-6 and TRBJ2-3; perhaps TRBD1 as D (5 bases). Trimming took 7 bases from V and 2 from J, leaving 23 bases between them. The germline V gene encodes CDR1 SGHDT and CDR2 YYEEEE. The CDR3 sequence is 17 residues long. The CDR3 DNA follows: TGTGCCAGCCGCCGAGCCCTGAGTCGACAGCCCACAGATACGCAGTATTTT. Encoded protein: CASRRALSRQPTDTQYF.

This sequence joins TRBV11-2 and TRBJ2-1, with D perhaps TRBD2 (6 bases). Germline V lookup: CDR1 SGHAT, CDR2 FQNNGV. V shed 6 bases and J shed 0 bases, with 27 bases lying between them. The CDR3 loop spans 20 amino acids. The CDR3 nucleotides are TGTGCCAGCAGGCAATATGGGGACCTGCGGGGAACCTTCTCCTACAATGAGCAGTTCTTC. Encoded protein: CASRQYGDLRGTFSYNEQFF.

The chain joins TRBV6-1 to TRBJ2-1; 7 bases map to TRBD2. Germline V gene data show CDR1 as MNHNS and CDR2 as SASEGT. With 8 bases clipped from V and 6 bases from J, the junction kept 4 bases outside the gene matches. This CDR3 spans 12 amino acids. The CDR3 sequence: CASEGGSNEQFF. DNA of the CDR3: TGTGCCAGCGAGGGAGGGAGCAATGAGCAGTTCTTC.

This chain joins TRBV7-9 and TRBJ2-3; D is possibly TRBD1 or TRBD2 (5 bases each). V was pared by 5 bases and J by 6 bases, with 15 bases between. The CDR3 runs to 14 residues. Per the germline V gene, CDR1 is SEHNR and CDR2 is FQNEAQ (reference sequence). DNA of the CDR3: TGTGCCAGCAGCCGGGACGGCCGAGGCGATACGCAGTATTTT. Translated, it gives CASSRDGRGDTQYF.

This chain uses TRBV2 with TRBJ2-1; TRBD1 matches at 8 bases. V shed 4 bases and J 0 bases; nucleotides not matched to a gene: 2. Germline CDR1 SNHLY, CDR2 FYNNEI. The CDR3 covers 15 residues. CDR3 amino acids: CASSGDRSSYNEQFF. The DNA of the CDR3 is TGTGCCAGCAGTGGGGACAGGAGCTCCTACAATGAGCAGTTCTTC.

In regard to this clonotype: An end of the junction differs from the germline gene, which may be a read error. This chain uses TRBV12-3 or TRBV12-4 with TRBJ2-6; the D gene is possibly TRBD2 (5 bases). This CDR3 comprises 16 residues. The CDR3: CASSWTGNSGANVLTF. The CDR3 nucleotides read TGTGCCAGTAGTTGGACGGGGAACTCTGGGGCCAACGTCCTGACTTTC.

V and J are TRBV4-1 and TRBJ2-1; 7 nucleotides line up with TRBD2. This CDR3 has 16 amino acids. Germline V gene lookup returns CDR1 MGHRA and CDR2 YSYEKL. The V segment lost 1 base and the J segment 5 bases; nucleotides outside the gene matches: 8. CDR3: CASSQGVGGGNNEQFF. CDR3 nucleotide sequence: TGCGCCAGCAGCCAAGGGGTGGGGGGGGGAAACAATGAGCAGTTCTTC.

V gene TRBV20-1 combines with J gene TRBJ2-2; TRBD1 might be the D (5 bases). Germline V gives CDR1 DFQATT, CDR2 SNEGSKA (reference sequence). The CDR3 length is 13 residues. With 0 bases removed from V and 7 bases from J, the gap between germline ends came to 9 bases. CDR3 protein: CSAREWGVGELFF. In nucleotides, the CDR3 is TGCAGTGCTAGAGAATGGGGCGTCGGGGAGCTGTTTTTT.

The J gene is TRBJ1-2, the V gene TRBV5-1; unclear D gene. V was pared by 2 bases and J by 4 bases, with 15 bases between. Germline V CDR1 and CDR2: SGHRS, YFSETQ. The CDR3 spans 15 residues. The CDR3 region is CASSFLDGPLYGYTF. The CDR3 DNA is TGCGCCAGCAGCTTCTTGGACGGACCTCTCTATGGCTACACCTTC.

The chain joins TRBV6-6 to TRBJ2-3; D is perhaps TRBD2 (6 bases). Trimming took 8 bases from V and 1 from J, leaving 10 bases between them. In germline, CDR1 is MNHNY, CDR2 SVGAGI (reference sequence). The CDR3 is 13 residues long. This CDR3 is CASSWRGTDTQYF. The DNA of the CDR3 is TGTGCCAGCTCCTGGAGGGGCACAGATACGCAGTATTTT.

The chain combines TRBV4-1 with TRBJ2-2; 7 nucleotides line up with TRBD1. Germline trimming cut 4 bases from V and 3 bases from J; bases unmatched to any gene: 8. CDR1 MGHRA and CDR2 YSYEKL come from the germline V gene. There are 16 residues in the CDR3. CDR3 sequence: CASSPGRDRYTGELFF. The CDR3 nucleotides are TGCGCCAGCAGCCCGGGCAGGGACAGATACACCGGGGAGCTGTTTTTT.

V is TRBV2 and J is TRBJ2-4; D ambiguous. V shed 1 base and J shed 2 bases, with 15 bases lying between them. CDR3 length: 17 residues. Germline V gene sequence: CDR1 SNHLY, CDR2 FYNNEI. This CDR3 is CASSEDLWGSSKNIQYF. CDR3 nucleotides: TGTGCCAGCAGTGAAGATTTATGGGGAAGCTCCAAAAACATTCAGTACTTC.

The chain couples TRBV7-2 to TRBJ1-1, with D possibly being TRBD1 (5 bases). The CDR3 totals 14 residues. Trimming removed 3 bases at V and 1 base at J, with 9 bases between. Germline values: CDR1 SGHTA, CDR2 FQGNSA. The CDR3: CASSFMGGNTEAFF. Written as DNA, the CDR3 is TGTGCCAGCAGCTTCATGGGGGGGAACACTGAAGCTTTCTTT.

This clonotype appeared a few times. The chain joins TRBV19 to TRBJ1-5, with D perhaps TRBD1 (6 bases). CDR3 length: 14 amino acids. V dropped 3 bases and J dropped 2 bases, with 8 bases sitting between them. In germline, CDR1 is LNHDA, CDR2 SQIVND (reference sequence). The CDR3 nucleotides read TGTGCCAGTAGTATTGAGGGGGGCAATCAGCCCCAGCATTTT. Translated: CASSIEGGNQPQHF.

The chain is built from TRBV11-2 and TRBJ2-3; D remains ambiguous. V lost 5 bases and J lost 7, with 7 bases in between. There are 11 residues in the CDR3. CDR1 and CDR2 (germline): SGHAT, FQNNGV. The CDR3 nucleotides read TGTGCCAGCAGCCTCCTGAATACGCAGTATTTT. Amino acids: CASSLLNTQYF.

This clonotype has just one count. V usage is TRBV7-9 and J usage is TRBJ1-4; D unresolved. Trimming left V 5 bases short and J 4 bases short, with 11 bases between. The CDR3 totals 14 residues. Germline V gene lookup returns CDR1 SEHNR and CDR2 FQNEAQ (reference sequence). Written as DNA, the CDR3 is TGTGCCAGCAGCCCCCGGATCCTTAATGAAAAACTGTTTTTT. Its translation is CASSPRILNEKLFF.

The chain recombines TRBV7-2 with TRBJ2-7, with D perhaps matching TRBD1 (6 bases). The V gene's germline CDR1 is SGHTA and CDR2 FQGNSA. The CDR3 runs to 12 residues. The V and J ends lost 3 bases and 8 bases respectively, with 11 bases between them. CDR3 residues: CASSLTGQQQYF. As DNA, the CDR3 is TGTGCCAGCAGCTTGACCGGACAGCAGCAGTACTTC.

The chain is built from TRBV18 and TRBJ2-7; D could derive from TRBD1 or TRBD2 (6 bases each). V lost 0 bases and J lost 2, with 8 bases in between. CDR3 length: 14 amino acids. The germline gives CDR1 KGHSH, CDR2 LQKENI. DNA of the CDR3: TGTGCCAGCTCACCACCAGGGGGGACCTACGAGCAGTACTTC. Its translation is CASSPPGGTYEQYF.